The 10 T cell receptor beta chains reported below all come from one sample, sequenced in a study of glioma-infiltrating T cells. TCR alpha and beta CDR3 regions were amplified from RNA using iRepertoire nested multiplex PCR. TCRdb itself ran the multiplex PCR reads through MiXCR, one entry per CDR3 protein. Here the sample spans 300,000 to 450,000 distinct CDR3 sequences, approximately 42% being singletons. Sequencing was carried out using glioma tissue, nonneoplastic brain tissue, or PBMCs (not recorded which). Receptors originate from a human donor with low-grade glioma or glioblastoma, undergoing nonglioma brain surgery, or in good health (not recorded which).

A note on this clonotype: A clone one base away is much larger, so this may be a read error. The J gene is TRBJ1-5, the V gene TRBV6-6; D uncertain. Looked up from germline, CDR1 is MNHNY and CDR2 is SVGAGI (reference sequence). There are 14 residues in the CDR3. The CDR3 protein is CAGSYGGWPGPQHF. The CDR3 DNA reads TGTGCCGGCAGTTACGGAGGGTGGCCAGGGCCCCAGCATTTT.

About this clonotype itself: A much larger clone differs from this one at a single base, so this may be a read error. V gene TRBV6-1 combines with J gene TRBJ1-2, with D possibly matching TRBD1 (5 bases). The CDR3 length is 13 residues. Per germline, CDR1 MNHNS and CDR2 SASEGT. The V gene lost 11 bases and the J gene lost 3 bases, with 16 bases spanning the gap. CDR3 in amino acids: CAGNRAGHYGYTF. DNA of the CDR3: TGTGCCGGCAACCGAGCAGGGCACTATGGCTACACCTTC.

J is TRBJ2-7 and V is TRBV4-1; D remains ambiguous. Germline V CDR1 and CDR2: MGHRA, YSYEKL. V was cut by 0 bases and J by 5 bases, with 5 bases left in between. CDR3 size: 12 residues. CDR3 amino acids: CASSQDFHEQYF. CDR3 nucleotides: TGCGCCAGCAGCCAAGATTTCCACGAGCAGTACTTC.

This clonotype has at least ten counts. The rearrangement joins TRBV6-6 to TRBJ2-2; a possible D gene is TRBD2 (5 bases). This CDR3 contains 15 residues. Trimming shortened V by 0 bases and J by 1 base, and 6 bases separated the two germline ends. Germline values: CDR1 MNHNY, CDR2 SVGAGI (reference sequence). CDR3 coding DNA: TGTGCCAGCAGTTACTCTAGCGAGAACACCGGGGAGCTGTTTTTT. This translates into CASSYSSENTGELFF.

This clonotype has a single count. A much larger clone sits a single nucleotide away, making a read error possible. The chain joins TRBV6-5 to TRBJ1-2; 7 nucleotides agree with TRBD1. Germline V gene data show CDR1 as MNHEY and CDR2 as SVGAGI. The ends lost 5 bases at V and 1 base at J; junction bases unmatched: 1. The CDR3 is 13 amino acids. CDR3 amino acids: CASSNRGNYGYTF. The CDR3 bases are TGTGCCAGCAGTAACAGGGGTAACTATGGCTACACCTTC.

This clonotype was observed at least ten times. The CDR3 region has the DNA TGTGCCAGCAGTTACCGGGGTCGAGAGACCCAGTACTTC. It specifies CASSYRGRETQYF. V usage is TRBV6-5 and J usage is TRBJ2-5; maybe TRBD2 (5 bases). Germline CDR1 is MNHEY and CDR2 is SVGAGI. This CDR3 comprises 13 residues. Deletions cut 2 bases from V and 4 bases from J, with 8 bases between.

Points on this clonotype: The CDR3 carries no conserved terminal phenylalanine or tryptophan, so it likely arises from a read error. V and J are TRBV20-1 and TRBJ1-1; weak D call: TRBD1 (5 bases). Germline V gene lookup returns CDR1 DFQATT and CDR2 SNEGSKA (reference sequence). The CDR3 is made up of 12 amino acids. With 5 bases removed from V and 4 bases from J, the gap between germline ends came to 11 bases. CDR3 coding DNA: TGCAGTGCTGACCGTGGGACCACTGAAGCTTTCTCT. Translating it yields CSADRGTTEAFS.

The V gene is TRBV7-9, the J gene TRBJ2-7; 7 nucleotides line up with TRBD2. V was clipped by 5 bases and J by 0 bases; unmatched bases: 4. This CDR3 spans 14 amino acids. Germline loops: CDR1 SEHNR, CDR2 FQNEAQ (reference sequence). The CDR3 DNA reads TGTGCCAGCAGCCGCAGCGGGAACTCCTACGAGCAGTACTTC. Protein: CASSRSGNSYEQYF.

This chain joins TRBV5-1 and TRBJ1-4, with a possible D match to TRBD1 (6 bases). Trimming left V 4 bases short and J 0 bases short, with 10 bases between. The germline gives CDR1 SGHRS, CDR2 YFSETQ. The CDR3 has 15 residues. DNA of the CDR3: TGCGCCAGCAGCGTGGACAGTGCAACTAATGAAAAACTGTTTTTT. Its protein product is CASSVDSATNEKLFF. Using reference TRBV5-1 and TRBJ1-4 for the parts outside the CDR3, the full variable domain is KAGVTQTPRYLIKTRGQQVTLSCSPISGHRSVSWYQQTPGQGLQFLFEYFSETQRNKGNFPGRFSGRQFSNSRSEMNVSTLELGDSALYLCASSVDSATNEKLFFGSGTQLSVL.

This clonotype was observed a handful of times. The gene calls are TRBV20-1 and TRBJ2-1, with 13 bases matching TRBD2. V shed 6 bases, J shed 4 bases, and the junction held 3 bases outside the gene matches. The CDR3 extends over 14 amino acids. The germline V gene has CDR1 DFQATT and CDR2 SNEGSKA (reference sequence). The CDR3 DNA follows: TGCAGTGCCAAACTAGCGGGAGGGTACAATGAGCAGTTCTTC. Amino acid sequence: CSAKLAGGYNEQFF.